This TCR beta chain stems from a study of blood T cell repertoires in COVID-19 (dated by TCRdb to 2018 to 2021). With respect to the entire study: Samples from collaborators originated in the United States, Italy and Spain and spanned both the acute and convalescent phases of COVID-19. The prospective study material was composed of cDNA or gDNA derived from T cells, B-cell-depleted T cells, or PBMCs. The dataset comprised deeply sampled blood TCRbeta repertoires from subjects exposed to, actively infected with, or recovered from COVID-19. The repertoires were made available in a free public database intended to serve as a resource for research on the immune response to SARS-CoV-2. The samples were drawn from two sources: the first 160 participants of the ongoing ImmuneRACE study, and some 1,300 subjects contributed by 6 global collaborators. Nearly every sample came with metadata listing a de-identified subject ID, COVID-19 status, age in years and sex. Where available, HLA class I and class II types were obtained from metadata supplied by the sample provider rather than from assay-based typing.

As regards this clone: Its antigen is still unknown. The sample holds no much larger clone one base away, and base qualities are not on file.

The immunoSEQ Assay, a bias-controlled multiplex PCR, was used to amplify TCRbeta CDR3 regions from genomic DNA. The study's processing was this. Nucleated cell counts per sample were estimated from amplification of reference gene primers within the assay. Sequence reads were collapsed and filtered to measure the absolute abundance of every unique TCRbeta CDR3 rearrangement. For each sample, productive Simpson clonality was calculated as the square root of Simpson's diversity index across productive rearrangements. The table comes from immuneACCESS by way of TCRdb, which keeps in-frame sequences with V and J called. Part of the clones is missing from these tables; in studies checked, under half for an unresolved V gene and the rest for unknown reasons. V and J calls and clone size are copied from that table; D and trimming were computed from the DNA. The sample includes about 75,000 clones, with about 90% observed a single time. Of the sample, approximately 2.5% is held by the ten largest clones.

What the authors observed across the whole study: How much clinical and demographic metadata was included differed by source and by participant, and the metadata was provided uncurated.

CDR1 and CDR2 (SGHVS, FQNEAQ) derive from the germline V gene. The CDR3 contains 15 residues, cysteine and phenylalanine counted. The read is trimmed to its CDR3 DNA, 45 bases read in frame from base 1. V trim: 3 bases; J trim: 3 bases; unmatched bases: 5. Each collaborating institution followed its own protocols to collect whole blood in K2EDTA tubes. For TCRbeta analysis, collaborators shipped samples in one of three forms: frozen whole blood, isolated PBMCs, or DNA extracted from either of those sample types. Sequenced: peripheral blood. The V and J genes are TRBV7-8 and TRBJ2-7, and TRBD1 matches 10 of the central bases. The clonotype was recovered from a human donor in a cohort sampled during active COVID-19. The bases are TGTGCCAGCAGCTTCGGGGACAGGGGTATCTACGAGCAGTACTTC. This gives the protein CASSFGDRGIYEQYF.